The clone carrying this T cell receptor (beta chain) was detected a few times. The CDR3 totals 15 residues. V trimming: 7 bases; J trimming: 5 bases; junction bases outside the gene matches: 10. Germline assignment: CDR1 MNHEY and CDR2 SVGEGT. Using immunoSEQ multiplex PCR, the repertoire was profiled, and TCRdb retains in-frame clones only, with some absent. The sample contains some 100,000 clones, about three quarters of which appear only once. The data belong to a study of blood T cell repertoires in COVID-19. Looking at the study overall: Italy, Spain and the United States were the sources of the convalescent and acute COVID-19 samples. T cells, B-cell-depleted T cells, or PBMCs provided the cDNA or gDNA that served as material.

The source is a human donor in a cohort sampled during active or convalescent COVID-19. The rearrangement joins TRBV6-2 or TRBV6-3 to TRBJ2-5; TRBD2 matches at 10 bases. The sequencing input was peripheral blood. DNA of the CDR3: TGTGCCAGCACCCCCAGGGGGACTAGCGAGGAGACCCAGTACTTC. This gives the protein CASTPRGTSEETQYF.